This paragraph covers one T cell receptor (beta chain) sequence. The source of the sample is a study of cytomegalovirus exposure and HLA in healthy donors. V dropped 1 base and J dropped 0 bases, with 17 bases sitting between them. The CDR3 sequence is 18 residues long. Looked up from germline, CDR1 is LGHNA and CDR2 is YNFKEQ. PCR amplification relied on 60 Vbeta primers (plus 13 Jbeta primers). As originally analysed: A follow-up analysis tallied around 76 million unique TCR beta chains, approximately 10 million shared. The assay was immunoSEQ multiplex PCR, and TCRdb's table has in-frame clones only and misses some. The D gene and trimming were derived from the DNA, and the V and J assignments and clone size from that table. The repertoire consists of about 110,000 clones, with 65% to 80% occurring once and the leading ten covering roughly 3.6%.

Sequencing input: PBMCs. The genes are TRBV4-2 and TRBJ2-3; TRBD2 is a possible D gene (6 bases). The clonotype was recovered from a man aged 60-69 years in good health and CMV-seronegative. Written as DNA, the CDR3 is TGTGCCAGCAGCCAAGGGGGTTGGCGGGGTGGGAGCACAGATACGCAGTATTTT. This encodes CASSQGGWRGGSTDTQYF.